This TCR beta chain was documented in a study of blood T cell repertoires in COVID-19. Original data processing: Estimation of nucleated cell counts relied on the amplification of reference gene primers. Only in-frame clones appear in the TCRdb table, and some are missing; sequencing was by immunoSEQ multiplex PCR. V and J calls and clone size come straight from that table; D and trimming were deduced from the DNA. The sample has some 700,000 clones; more than 80% are singletons. Germline CDR1 reads MNHEY; CDR2 reads SVGEGT. J lost 3 bases, V lost 4 bases, and 7 bases had no gene match. The CDR3 extends over 15 amino acids.

This rearrangement joins TRBV6-2 or TRBV6-3 to TRBJ2-7, with TRBD1 matching over 9 bases. What was sequenced was peripheral blood. This clonotype originated in a woman younger than 30 with acute or convalescent COVID-19. The CDR3, as DNA: TGTGCCAGCAGTTCTCCGACAGGGGGGGTCTACGAGCAGTACTTC. This translates into CASSSPTGGVYEQYF.